Shown below are 26 T cell receptor beta chains from a single sample sequenced in a study of neurological immune-mediated disorders. From the 5' RACE reads, TCRdb called clonotypes with MiXCR, one entry per CDR3 protein. Seen here are around 30,000 distinct CDR3 sequences, about 1.6% observed once, and the top ten hold around 9.2%. Sequencing used PBMCs. Source of these receptors: a woman aged 25 to 39 with multiple sclerosis.

This clonotype was recorded many times. The chain recombines TRBV7-2 with TRBJ2-3, with D unresolved. In germline, CDR1 is SGHTA, CDR2 FQGNSA. V dropped 4 bases and J dropped 4 bases, with 9 bases sitting between them. The CDR3 has 13 amino acids. As DNA, the CDR3 is TGTGCCAGCAGCTCCCGGTTCGCAGATACGCAGTATTTT. Its translation: CASSSRFADTQYF.

This clonotype was counted many times. The chain has TRBV5-1 and TRBJ2-1; D is unclear. V was clipped by 0 bases and J by 5 bases, with 9 bases between them. The CDR3 is made up of 14 amino acids. Germline CDR1 is SGHRS and CDR2 is YFSETQ. In nucleotides, the CDR3 is TGCGCCAGCAGCTTGGTTTCCAGTAACAATGAGCAGTTCTTC. It specifies CASSLVSSNNEQFF.

The sample holds many counts of this clonotype. The chain joins TRBV7-8 to TRBJ2-3; no reliable D call. This CDR3 comprises 11 residues. Per germline, CDR1 SGHVS and CDR2 FQNEAQ. Trimming left V 4 bases short and J 10 bases short, with 9 bases between. The CDR3 is CASSSRYAQYF. The CDR3 DNA reads as TGTGCCAGCAGCTCCCGGTATGCGCAGTATTTT.

At least ten counts were recorded for this clonotype. This chain uses TRBV11-2 with TRBJ1-2; no firm D call. This CDR3 has 15 residues. The germline CDR1 and CDR2 sequences are SGHAT and FQNNGV. Trimming removed 6 bases from V and 2 bases from J, with 16 bases in between. This CDR3 is CASRMLRWLNYGYTF. CDR3 nucleotide sequence: TGTGCCAGCAGGATGCTTAGATGGCTGAACTATGGCTACACCTTC. Combining the CDR3 with reference TRBV11-2 and TRBJ1-2 gives the whole variable domain EAGVAQSPRYKIIEKRQSVAFWCNPISGHATLYWYQQILGQGPKLLIQFQNNGVVDDSQLPKDRFSAERLKGVDSTLKIQPAKLEDSAVYLCASRMLRWLNYGYTFGSGTRLTVV.

The table lists this clonotype with many counts. CDR3: CSARGSARGRNYNSPLHF. Written as DNA, the CDR3 is TGCAGTGCTAGAGGCTCAGCAAGGGGGCGCAACTATAATTCACCCCTCCACTTT. The rearrangement uses TRBV20-1 and TRBJ1-6, with TRBD1 identical over 7 bases. The germline V gene has CDR1 DFQATT and CDR2 SNEGSKA (reference sequence). Trimming removed 1 base from V and 3 bases from J; junction bases left unmatched: 12. The length of the CDR3 is 18 residues.

The sample holds many counts of this clonotype. The genes are TRBV6-4 and TRBJ2-1; TRBD1 matches at 8 bases. Germline V gives CDR1 MRHNA, CDR2 SNTAGT. V trimming: 4 bases; J trimming: 4 bases; junction bases outside the gene matches: 3. This CDR3 is built from 14 residues. The DNA for the CDR3 is TGTGCCAGCAGTGGGACAGGGCGTTACAATGAGCAGTTCTTC. Translating gives CASSGTGRYNEQFF.

This clonotype was recorded many times. CDR3 coding DNA: TGTGCCACCAGCCCCCTTAAGTCCTACGAGCAGTACTTC. It codes for CATSPLKSYEQYF. This rearrangement joins TRBV15 to TRBJ2-7; D gene uncertain. V was shortened by 5 bases and J by 1 base, with 9 bases between the two germline ends. Looked up from germline, CDR1 is LNHNV and CDR2 is YYDKDF (reference sequence). This CDR3 has 13 residues.

This clonotype was seen ten or more times. The V and J genes are TRBV12-3 or TRBV12-4 and TRBJ1-2; D uncertain. Trimming pared 6 bases from V and 5 bases from J, leaving 7 bases between. The CDR3 contains 11 residues. CDR3 in DNA: TGTGCCAGCAGCATCGGATATGGCTACACCTTC. This translates into CASSIGYGYTF.

In this sample, this clonotype turned up many times. This chain joins TRBV12-3 or TRBV12-4 and TRBJ2-7; D is possibly TRBD1 (5 bases). This CDR3 region has 15 residues. V shed 2 bases and J shed 5 bases, with 16 bases lying between them. CDR3 bases: TGTGCCAGCAGTTTACTCCCAGGGCAAGGGGACGAGCAGTACTTC. It translates to CASSLLPGQGDEQYF.

This clonotype was counted many times. The gene calls are TRBV6-2 or TRBV6-3 and TRBJ2-1; 8 bases match TRBD2. The CDR3 is made up of 16 amino acids. Germline-derived CDR1 and CDR2 are MNHEY and SVGEGT. V lost 7 bases, J lost 3 bases, and 11 bases stayed unmatched. CDR3 protein: CASTLTGRGDYNEQFF. In nucleotides, the CDR3 is TGTGCCAGCACCCTAACTGGGCGGGGGGACTACAATGAGCAGTTCTTC.

There are many counts of this clonotype. CDR3 region: CASSLEVAGGETQYF. DNA of the CDR3: TGTGCCAGCAGCTTGGAAGTAGCGGGGGGAGAGACCCAGTACTTC. The rearrangement uses TRBV5-6 and TRBJ2-5, with TRBD2 matching over 10 bases. The trim removed 0 bases at V and 4 bases at J, leaving 3 bases unmatched. Germline V gene data show CDR1 as SGHDT and CDR2 as YYEEEE. The CDR3 is 15 residues long.

This clonotype was seen ten or more times. The chain uses TRBV5-5 and TRBJ2-5; D may match TRBD1 or TRBD2 (5 bases each). Germline V lookup: CDR1 SGHKS, CDR2 YYEKEE (reference sequence). V gave up 3 bases and J gave up 5 bases, with 17 bases separating them. CDR3 size: 15 residues. This CDR3 is CASSSGPTDRETQYF. The DNA for the CDR3 is TGTGCCAGCAGCTCGGGACCGACGGATAGGGAGACCCAGTACTTC.

This clonotype was picked up many times. The CDR3: CASSEADTWAKNIQYF. CDR3 in DNA: TGTGCCAGCAGTGAGGCAGATACTTGGGCCAAAAACATTCAGTACTTC. The rearrangement uses TRBV6-1 and TRBJ2-4; D ambiguous. CDR1 and CDR2 (germline): MNHNS, SASEGT. With 3 bases removed from V and 1 base from J, the gap between germline ends came to 13 bases. The CDR3 is 16 residues long.

J is TRBJ1-3 and V is TRBV14; D gene uncertain. This CDR3 comprises 15 residues. V was trimmed by 3 bases and J by 7 bases, leaving 16 bases between them. Germline CDR1 reads SGHDN; CDR2 reads FVKESK. The DNA for the CDR3 is TGTGCCAGCAGCCACCCCTGGGATGGGCGCAACACCATATATTTT. Its translation: CASSHPWDGRNTIYF.

This clonotype was counted many times. The chain carries TRBV10-3 and TRBJ2-3; tentatively, D is TRBD1 (6 bases). This CDR3 is built from 14 residues. The ends were cut back, 7 bases at V and 0 bases at J, with 11 bases in the middle. From germline, CDR1 is ENHRY and CDR2 SYGVKD. The CDR3 is CAITRTESTDTQYF. CDR3 in DNA: TGTGCCATCACCCGGACAGAAAGCACAGATACGCAGTATTTT.

This clonotype has ten or more counts. The V gene is TRBV3-1, the J gene TRBJ2-3; D ambiguous. The CDR3 has 11 amino acids. In germline, CDR1 is LGHDT, CDR2 YNNKEL (reference sequence). V lost 3 bases and J 2 bases, leaving 0 bases between the germline ends. In DNA form, the CDR3 reads TGTGCCAGCAGCCACACAGATACGCAGTATTTT. This sequence encodes CASSHTDTQYF.

In this sample, this clonotype turned up many times. The V and J genes are TRBV18 and TRBJ2-7; D gene unclear. V was cut by 2 bases and J by 4 bases, with 15 bases left in between. The CDR3 totals 15 residues. Germline assignment: CDR1 KGHSH and CDR2 LQKENI. The CDR3: CASSPNRQVLYEQYF. The CDR3 DNA reads TGTGCCAGCTCACCAAATCGACAAGTCCTTTACGAGCAGTACTTC. Together with reference TRBV18 and TRBJ2-7, the CDR3 gives the full variable domain: NAGVMQNPRHLVRRRGQEARLRCSPMKGHSHVYWYRQLPEEGLKFMVYLQKENIIDESGMPKERFSAEFPKEGPSILRIQQVVRGDSAAYFCASSPNRQVLYEQYFGPGTRLTVT.

This clonotype was recorded at least ten times. Sequence at one end of the junction differs from germline and may be a read error. The CDR3 loop is CASSLAGTGKIQTEAFF. DNA of the CDR3: TGCGCCAGTAGCTTGGCCGGGACAGGGAAGATTCAGACTGAAGCTTTCTTT. The rearrangement uses TRBV5-1 and TRBJ1-1; 9 bases align to TRBD1. The length of the CDR3 is 17 residues. Per germline, CDR1 SGHRS and CDR2 YFSETQ.

This clonotype was recorded at least ten times. The rearrangement links TRBV18 to TRBJ1-1; D not resolved. CDR1 and CDR2 from the germline V gene are KGHSH and LQKENI. V lost 3 bases and J 1 base, leaving 9 bases between the germline ends. The CDR3 runs to 14 residues. This chain's CDR3 is CASSPSLSNTEAFF. CDR3 bases: TGTGCCAGCTCACCCAGCTTGTCGAACACTGAAGCTTTCTTT.

The sample holds many counts of this clonotype. The V call is TRBV14, the J call TRBJ2-7; 8 bases are a match to TRBD1. Trimming took 2 bases from V and 6 from J; bases not matched to a gene: 6. The germline V gene has CDR1 SGHDN and CDR2 FVKESK. The CDR3 contains 14 residues. CDR3 in amino acids: CASSQLDRVAEQYF. The CDR3 nucleotides are TGTGCCAGCAGCCAACTGGACAGGGTGGCCGAGCAGTACTTC.

This clonotype was seen many times. The V and J genes are TRBV12-3 or TRBV12-4 and TRBJ1-2, with 7 bases identical to TRBD1. J was trimmed by 2 bases and V by 7 bases; bases with no gene match: 16. There are 17 residues in the CDR3. This CDR3 is CASTPGATTGRNYGYTF. The CDR3 bases are TGTGCCAGCACCCCCGGCGCAACGACAGGGCGAAACTATGGCTACACCTTC.

Judged by abundance, this clonotype is medium-sized. This chain joins TRBV29-1 and TRBJ2-5; 9 positions match TRBD2. Trimming at V came to 3 bases and at J to 5 bases, leaving 4 bases not matched to a gene. From germline, CDR1 is SQVTM and CDR2 ANQGSEA. The CDR3 has 13 residues. Written as DNA, the CDR3 is TGCAGCGTTGAGGGGACTAGCTTTGAGACCCAGTACTTC. This translates into CSVEGTSFETQYF.

This clonotype was seen repeatedly, ten times or more. The chain joins TRBV7-9 to TRBJ2-2, with 7 bases aligning to TRBD2. Germline loops: CDR1 SEHNR, CDR2 FQNEAQ (reference sequence). The CDR3 extends over 14 amino acids. The ends lost 5 bases at V and 0 bases at J; junction bases unmatched: 0. CDR3 loop: CASSGTTNTGELFF. The CDR3 bases are TGTGCCAGCAGCGGGACTACGAACACCGGGGAGCTGTTTTTT. Together with reference TRBV7-9 and TRBJ2-2, the CDR3 gives the full variable domain: DTGVSQNPRHKITKRGQNVTFRCDPISEHNRLYWYRQTLGQGPEFLTYFQNEAQLEKSRLLSDRFSAERPKGSFSTLEIQRTEQGDSAMYLCASSGTTNTGELFFGEGSRLTVL.

This clonotype was found many times. The chain links TRBV5-1 to TRBJ1-3; D is perhaps TRBD1 (6 bases). Between the trimmed V and J ends, which lost 4 bases and 4 bases, there was a span of 9 bases. The CDR3 covers 13 residues. CDR1 is SGHRS, CDR2 YFSETQ, per germline. CDR3 nucleotides: TGCGCCAGCAGCCCCCAGGGGGGAAACACCATATATTTT. This encodes CASSPQGGNTIYF. Supplemented by reference TRBV5-1 and TRBJ1-3, the full variable domain reads KAGVTQTPRYLIKTRGQQVTLSCSPISGHRSVSWYQQTPGQGLQFLFEYFSETQRNKGNFPGRFSGRQFSNSRSEMNVSTLELGDSALYLCASSPQGGNTIYFGEGSWLTVV.

This clonotype appeared a few times. The gene calls are TRBV5-1 and TRBJ1-1; D may be TRBD1 (5 bases). From germline, CDR1 is SGHRS and CDR2 YFSETQ. This CDR3 has 14 amino acids. V lost 3 bases and J lost 2, with 11 bases in between. The CDR3 coding sequence is TGCGCCAGCAGCTCGTCGACAGCCAACACTGAAGCTTTCTTT. Protein: CASSSSTANTEAFF.

This clonotype was detected many times. CDR3 nucleotides: TGCAGTGCGGGGGGGGACAGGGGACATTATGGCTACACCTTC. This codes for CSAGGDRGHYGYTF. The rearrangement links TRBV20-1 to TRBJ1-2, with TRBD1 matching over 10 bases. V was pared by 6 bases and J by 5 bases, with 9 bases of the junction left unmatched. The germline CDR1 and CDR2 sequences are DFQATT and SNEGSKA (reference sequence). CDR3 size: 14 residues.